Listed below are T cell receptor beta chains from one sample, sequenced in a study of cytomegalovirus exposure and HLA in healthy donors. The assay was immunoSEQ multiplex PCR, and TCRdb's table has in-frame clones only and misses some. The sample carries about 360,000 clones, about nine tenths recorded once. The sequenced sample was PBMCs. These receptors were obtained from a woman aged 18-29 years in good health and CMV-seronegative. CDR3s include the opening cysteine and the closing phenylalanine or tryptophan. D genes are given only for firm matches. Rows may omit the clone size; those that give it use once, few, many or a size class.

D gene: -; J gene: TRBJ2-6; clone size: -; V gene: TRBV10-3; CDR3 DNA: TGTGCCCCACGGAGGGTCCTTATCTCTGGGGCCAACGTCCTGACTTTC; CDR3 protein: CAPRRVLISGANVLTF
D gene: TRBD1; J gene: TRBJ1-4; clone size: -; V gene: TRBV27; CDR3 DNA: TGTGCCAGCAGTTTAGACAGGGGGCGAGGTAATGAAAAACTGTTTTTT; CDR3 protein: CASSLDRGRGNEKLFF
D gene: -; J gene: TRBJ2-4; clone size: -; V gene: TRBV19; CDR3 DNA: TGTGCCAGTAACCATCTACCCCGGGGCAAAAACATTCAGTACTTC; CDR3 protein: CASNHLPRGKNIQYF
D gene: TRBD1; J gene: TRBJ1-1; clone size: -; V gene: TRBV5-1; CDR3 DNA: TGCGCCAGCAGCTTGGGGGACAGGGTGAACACTGAAGCTTTCTTT; CDR3 protein: CASSLGDRVNTEAFF
D gene: -; J gene: TRBJ2-1; clone size: -; V gene: TRBV28; CDR3 DNA: TGTGCCAGCAGTTTACGGGGTTATGAGCAGTTCTTC; CDR3 protein: CASSLRGYEQFF
D gene: TRBD1; J gene: TRBJ2-7; clone size: -; V gene: TRBV5-1; CDR3 DNA: TGCGCCAGCAGCCCCTGGACAGGGGTGGGACCCCCCTACGAGCAGTACTTC; CDR3 protein: CASSPWTGVGPPYEQYF
D gene: TRBD2; J gene: TRBJ2-1; clone size: -; V gene: TRBV2; CDR3 DNA: TGTGCCAGCAGTGACCTTACAAGCGGGAGCTCCTACAATGAGCAGTTCTTC; CDR3 protein: CASSDLTSGSSYNEQFF
D gene: -; J gene: TRBJ2-3; clone size: -; V gene: TRBV14; CDR3 DNA: TGTGCCAGCAGCCAAGGGGCTAGCACAGATACGCAGTATTTT; CDR3 protein: CASSQGASTDTQYF
D gene: TRBD2; J gene: TRBJ2-7; clone size: -; V gene: TRBV9; CDR3 DNA: TGTGCCAGCAGCGGAACCCGGGGGGCCTACGAGCAGTACTTC; CDR3 protein: CASSGTRGAYEQYF
D gene: TRBD2; J gene: TRBJ2-7; clone size: -; V gene: TRBV29-1; CDR3 DNA: TGCAGCGTTGGTCCCGGAAGCGGGGCTTCCTACGAGCAGTACTTC; CDR3 protein: CSVGPGSGASYEQYF
D gene: TRBD2; J gene: TRBJ2-5; clone size: -; V gene: TRBV2; CDR3 DNA: TGTGCCAGCAGGAGGGACTACGGGGAGACCCAGTACTTC; CDR3 protein: CASRRDYGETQYF
D gene: TRBD1; J gene: TRBJ2-3; clone size: -; V gene: TRBV2; CDR3 DNA: TGTGCCAGCATACCGGGACAGGGGACCATAGATACGCAGTATTTT; CDR3 protein: CASIPGQGTIDTQYF
D gene: -; J gene: TRBJ2-2; clone size: -; V gene: TRBV2; CDR3 DNA: TGTGCCAGCACACTGCAGGGGTCCCCCGGGGAGCTGTTTTTT; CDR3 protein: CASTLQGSPGELFF
D gene: TRBD2; J gene: TRBJ2-7; clone size: once; V gene: TRBV10-2; CDR3 DNA: TGCGCCAGCAGTGAGTTGGCGGGGGGGCCGCGGGAGCAGTACTTC; CDR3 protein: CASSELAGGPREQYF
D gene: TRBD2; J gene: TRBJ2-1; clone size: -; V gene: TRBV9; CDR3 DNA: TGTGCCAGCAGCGTAGGAAGCGGGATGTACAATGAGCAGTTCTTC; CDR3 protein: CASSVGSGMYNEQFF
D gene: -; J gene: TRBJ2-7; clone size: -; V gene: TRBV6-6; CDR3 DNA: TGTGCCAGCAGACCGACAGGCCAATCCTACGAGCAGTACTTC; CDR3 protein: CASRPTGQSYEQYF
D gene: -; J gene: TRBJ1-5; clone size: -; V gene: TRBV7-9; CDR3 DNA: TGTGCCAGCAGCAGGGAGGGCAATCAGCCCCAGCATTTT; CDR3 protein: CASSREGNQPQHF
D gene: -; J gene: TRBJ2-2; clone size: -; V gene: TRBV2; CDR3 DNA: TGTGCCAGCAGTGAACCTAGAACCGGGGAGCTGTTTTTT; CDR3 protein: CASSEPRTGELFF
D gene: -; J gene: TRBJ1-6; clone size: few; V gene: TRBV10-2; CDR3 DNA: TGCGCCAGCAGTGAGTCGAGTTTCGCCCCATATCGGGATTCGACCCTCCACTTT; CDR3 protein: CASSESSFAPYRDSTLHF
D gene: TRBD1; J gene: TRBJ1-1; clone size: -; V gene: TRBV11-2; CDR3 DNA: TGTGCCAGCATGGGGACAGGGAACACTGAAGCTTTCTTT; CDR3 protein: CASMGTGNTEAFF
D gene: TRBD2; J gene: TRBJ2-3; clone size: once; V gene: TRBV4-1; CDR3 DNA: TGCGCCAGCAGCCTCGAGAGCGGGAGGACAGATACGCAGTATTTT; CDR3 protein: CASSLESGRTDTQYF
D gene: -; J gene: TRBJ1-2; clone size: few; V gene: TRBV18; CDR3 DNA: TGTGCCAGCTCAGGACAAGGCTCGGGTGGTGGCTACACCTTC; CDR3 protein: CASSGQGSGGGYTF
D gene: -; J gene: TRBJ1-4; clone size: -; V gene: TRBV28; CDR3 DNA: TGTGCCAGCAGTGTCACAGGGCGCGCTAATGAAAAACTGTTTTTT; CDR3 protein: CASSVTGRANEKLFF
D gene: TRBD1; J gene: TRBJ2-7; clone size: -; V gene: TRBV25-1; CDR3 DNA: TGTGCCAGCAGTGAAGGACAGGGGGCGTACGAGCAGTACTTC; CDR3 protein: CASSEGQGAYEQYF
D gene: TRBD1; J gene: TRBJ2-7; clone size: -; V gene: TRBV7-2; CDR3 DNA: TGTGCCAGCAGCTCCCTAGACAGGGCTGGGGAGCAGTACTTC; CDR3 protein: CASSSLDRAGEQYF
D gene: -; J gene: TRBJ1-2; clone size: -; V gene: TRBV27; CDR3 DNA: TGTGCCAGCAGTTTATTCGGGGGGGATAACTATGGCTACACCTTC; CDR3 protein: CASSLFGGDNYGYTF
D gene: -; J gene: TRBJ1-3; clone size: -; V gene: TRBV6-5; CDR3 DNA: TGTGCCAGCAGTTCCGAAGCTCTCACTGGAAACACCATATATTTT; CDR3 protein: CASSSEALTGNTIYF
D gene: TRBD1; J gene: TRBJ2-7; clone size: few; V gene: TRBV2; CDR3 DNA: TGTGCCAGCAGGGGACAGGCCGCCTACGAGCAGTACTTC; CDR3 protein: CASRGQAAYEQYF
D gene: -; J gene: TRBJ1-2; clone size: -; V gene: TRBV5-4; CDR3 DNA: TGTGCCAGCAGCTTGCTGCTATCCTATGGCTACACCTTC; CDR3 protein: CASSLLLSYGYTF
D gene: -; J gene: TRBJ1-4; clone size: -; V gene: TRBV23-1; CDR3 DNA: TGCGCCAGCAGTCAATCGCGTAGGGGACACTCTAATGAAAAACTGTTTTTT; CDR3 protein: CASSQSRRGHSNEKLFF
D gene: -; J gene: TRBJ2-7; clone size: few; V gene: TRBV27; CDR3 DNA: TGTGCCAGCAGTCCCGGGGGTGGATCCTACGAGCAGTACTTC; CDR3 protein: CASSPGGGSYEQYF
D gene: -; J gene: TRBJ1-1; clone size: -; V gene: TRBV28; CDR3 DNA: TGTGCCAGCAGTTTGCCAGGCATCGGGGGCACTGAAGCTTTCTTT; CDR3 protein: CASSLPGIGGTEAFF
D gene: TRBD2; J gene: TRBJ2-5; clone size: -; V gene: TRBV29-1; CDR3 DNA: TGCAGCTCGAGACTAGCGGGAGAACAAGAGACCCAGTACTTC; CDR3 protein: CSSRLAGEQETQYF
D gene: -; J gene: TRBJ1-2; clone size: -; V gene: TRBV6-1; CDR3 DNA: TGTGCCAGCAGTGAAGTTGGCAGGGCAGAAAAAGGCTATGGCTACACCTTC; CDR3 protein: CASSEVGRAEKGYGYTF
D gene: -; J gene: TRBJ2-5; clone size: -; V gene: TRBV5-5; CDR3 DNA: TGTGCCAGCAGCTTCAACGGAGAGACCCAGTACTTC; CDR3 protein: CASSFNGETQYF
D gene: -; J gene: TRBJ2-7; clone size: -; V gene: TRBV2; CDR3 DNA: TGTGCCAGCAGTGAAGGCAGAACCTTTTACGAGCAGTACTTC; CDR3 protein: CASSEGRTFYEQYF
D gene: -; J gene: TRBJ1-2; clone size: -; V gene: TRBV5-4; CDR3 DNA: TGTGCCAGCAGCCCGATGGGGGCGGGTGGCTACACCTTC; CDR3 protein: CASSPMGAGGYTF
D gene: TRBD2; J gene: TRBJ2-1; clone size: -; V gene: TRBV7-3; CDR3 DNA: TGTGCCAGCAGCCTTAGCGGGAGCGGTAGTGAGCAGTTCTTC; CDR3 protein: CASSLSGSGSEQFF
D gene: -; J gene: TRBJ2-3; clone size: -; V gene: TRBV7-2; CDR3 DNA: TGTGCCAGCAGCCGGTACGGTGCAGATACGCAGTATTTT; CDR3 protein: CASSRYGADTQYF
D gene: TRBD2; J gene: TRBJ2-3; clone size: -; V gene: TRBV11-2; CDR3 DNA: TGTGCCAGCAGCTCCCCTTGGTACAGCGGGGGGACCACAGATACGCAGTATTTT; CDR3 protein: CASSSPWYSGGTTDTQYF
D gene: TRBD1; J gene: TRBJ2-6; clone size: -; V gene: TRBV11-2; CDR3 DNA: TGTGCCAGCAGCTCCGACAGGGCTGGGGCCAACGTCCTGACTTTC; CDR3 protein: CASSSDRAGANVLTF
D gene: TRBD1; J gene: TRBJ1-4; clone size: -; V gene: TRBV28; CDR3 DNA: TGTGCCAGCAGGGGGGACAGGGAAAATGAAAAACTGTTTTTT; CDR3 protein: CASRGDRENEKLFF
D gene: -; J gene: TRBJ2-3; clone size: -; V gene: TRBV4-1; CDR3 DNA: TGCGCCAGCAGCCAACTAAGCGGCACAGATACGCAGTATTTT; CDR3 protein: CASSQLSGTDTQYF
D gene: TRBD1; J gene: TRBJ1-1; clone size: once; V gene: TRBV7-8; CDR3 DNA: TGTGCCAGCAGCTTAGGGAATGCAGGGGGCCAGGGTGAAGCTTTCTTT; CDR3 protein: CASSLGNAGGQGEAFF
D gene: -; J gene: TRBJ1-5; clone size: -; V gene: TRBV19; CDR3 DNA: TGTGCCAGTACCGAAACAGGGATTAGCAATCAGCCCCAGCATTTT; CDR3 protein: CASTETGISNQPQHF
D gene: -; J gene: TRBJ1-2; clone size: -; V gene: TRBV6-5; CDR3 DNA: TGTGCCAGCAGTTACGAGCCGGGACTTTCCTATGGCTACACCTTC; CDR3 protein: CASSYEPGLSYGYTF
D gene: -; J gene: TRBJ2-1; clone size: -; V gene: TRBV7-9; CDR3 DNA: TGTGCCAGCAGCTTAACGTCAGGGCGGAATGAGCAGTTCTTC; CDR3 protein: CASSLTSGRNEQFF
D gene: TRBD1; J gene: TRBJ1-2; clone size: -; V gene: TRBV19; CDR3 DNA: TGTGCCAGTAGTATGTCTTTCAGGGGGACTGATGGCTACACCTTC; CDR3 protein: CASSMSFRGTDGYTF
D gene: -; J gene: TRBJ1-1; clone size: -; V gene: TRBV19; CDR3 DNA: TGTGCCAGTAGTATATCCCTACAGACCGAAGCTTTCTTT; CDR3 protein: CASSISLQTEAFF
D gene: -; J gene: TRBJ1-1; clone size: -; V gene: TRBV5-6; CDR3 DNA: TGTGCCAGCAGCTTAGTATGGGAGGCGATCGGCGATGAAGCTTTCTTT; CDR3 protein: CASSLVWEAIGDEAFF
D gene: TRBD1; J gene: TRBJ2-7; clone size: -; V gene: TRBV10-1; CDR3 DNA: TGCGCCAGCAGTGAGGGGGCAGGGGGCTCGTACGAGCAGTACTTC; CDR3 protein: CASSEGAGGSYEQYF
D gene: -; J gene: TRBJ1-6; clone size: -; V gene: TRBV2; CDR3 DNA: TGTGCCAGCAGTGGGACATATAATTCACCCCTCCACTTT; CDR3 protein: CASSGTYNSPLHF
D gene: -; J gene: TRBJ1-2; clone size: few; V gene: TRBV6-6; CDR3 DNA: TGTGCCAGCACGGGTACGGCGCCGGAGGGTGGCTACACCTTC; CDR3 protein: CASTGTAPEGGYTF
D gene: TRBD1; J gene: TRBJ1-1; clone size: once; V gene: TRBV30; CDR3 DNA: TGTGCCTGGAGTCCCCGGACAGGGAGAGCTTTCTTT; CDR3 protein: CAWSPRTGRAFF
D gene: -; J gene: TRBJ2-5; clone size: -; V gene: TRBV6-1; CDR3 DNA: TGTGCCAGCAGTGAGTTGTTGGGGACACCCCAAGAGACCCAGTACTTC; CDR3 protein: CASSELLGTPQETQYF
D gene: -; J gene: TRBJ1-5; clone size: -; V gene: TRBV19; CDR3 DNA: TGTGCCAGTAGTATCATTGCAGGTAATCAGCCCCAGCATTTT; CDR3 protein: CASSIIAGNQPQHF
D gene: TRBD1; J gene: TRBJ2-7; clone size: -; V gene: TRBV27; CDR3 DNA: TGTGCCAGCAGTTTTGAGGTGCGGGACAGGGGTGACTACGAGCAGTACTTC; CDR3 protein: CASSFEVRDRGDYEQYF
D gene: TRBD1; J gene: TRBJ2-7; clone size: -; V gene: TRBV4-1; CDR3 DNA: TGCGCCAGCAGCCAAGTCGGGACCGGGACAGGAGGCGGGCAGTACTTC; CDR3 protein: CASSQVGTGTGGGQYF
D gene: TRBD2; J gene: TRBJ2-1; clone size: -; V gene: TRBV6-5; CDR3 DNA: TGTGCCAGCAGAGTGGGACTAGCGGGAGGCAATGAGCAGTTCTTC; CDR3 protein: CASRVGLAGGNEQFF